This paragraph covers one TCR beta chain sequence. Its specificity is not known. This sample was taken from a study of CXCR3-negative and CXCR3-positive naive CD8 T cells. Across the whole study: Total TRB output reached some 140 million reads, about 1.5 +/- 0.3 million per library. Findings and caveats of the study: After cryopreservation, expression of CXCR3 was partially reduced, and most assays were run with fresh PBMCs.

TRB cDNA was prepared as libraries by UMI-labeled 5' RACE. TCRdb reprocessed the 5' RACE reads, keeping one entry per CDR3 protein, no DNA. The sample includes 100,000 to 150,000 distinct CDR3 sequences. CDR3 length: 13 residues. Germline assignment: CDR1 SQVTM and CDR2 ANQGSEA. Sequencing input: naive CXCR3- CD8+ T cells from blood. Subset denoted: CD45RO-CCR7+CD27+CD95- naive CD8+ T cells lacking CXCR3 (TNR3-). The source is a human donor in good health. Some clones in this sample may be carry-over from other donors' samples. The V call is TRBV29-1, the J call TRBJ2-5. CDR3 loop: CSADWGVQETQYF.